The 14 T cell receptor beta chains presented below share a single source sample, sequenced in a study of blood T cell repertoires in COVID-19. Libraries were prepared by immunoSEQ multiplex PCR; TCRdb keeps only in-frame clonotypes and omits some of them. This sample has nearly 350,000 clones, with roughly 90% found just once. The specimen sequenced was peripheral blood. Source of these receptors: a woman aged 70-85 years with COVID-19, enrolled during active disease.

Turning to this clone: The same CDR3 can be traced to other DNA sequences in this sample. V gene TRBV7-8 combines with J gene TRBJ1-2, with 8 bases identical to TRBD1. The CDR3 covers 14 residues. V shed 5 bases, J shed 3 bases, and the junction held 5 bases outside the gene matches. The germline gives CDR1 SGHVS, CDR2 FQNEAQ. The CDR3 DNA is TGTGCCAGCAGCCCTGGACAGGGAGACTATGGCTACACCTTC. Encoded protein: CASSPGQGDYGYTF. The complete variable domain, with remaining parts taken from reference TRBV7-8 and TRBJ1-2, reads GAGVSQSPRYKVAKRGQDVALRCDPISGHVSLFWYQQALGQGPEFLTYFQNEAQLDKSGLPSDRFFAERPEGSVSTLKIQRTQQEDSAVYLCASSPGQGDYGYTFGSGTRLTVV.

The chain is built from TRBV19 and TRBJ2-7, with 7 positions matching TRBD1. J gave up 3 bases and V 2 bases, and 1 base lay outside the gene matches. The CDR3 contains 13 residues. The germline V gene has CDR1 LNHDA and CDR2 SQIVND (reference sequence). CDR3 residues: CASSIYRGYEQYF. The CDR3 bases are TGTGCCAGTAGTATATACAGGGGCTACGAGCAGTACTTC.

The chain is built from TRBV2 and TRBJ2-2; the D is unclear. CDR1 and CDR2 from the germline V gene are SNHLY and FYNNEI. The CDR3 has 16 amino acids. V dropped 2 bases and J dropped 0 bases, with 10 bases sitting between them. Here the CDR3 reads CASSEQRGSNTGELFF. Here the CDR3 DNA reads TGTGCCAGCAGTGAACAGCGCGGCTCGAACACCGGGGAGCTGTTTTTT.

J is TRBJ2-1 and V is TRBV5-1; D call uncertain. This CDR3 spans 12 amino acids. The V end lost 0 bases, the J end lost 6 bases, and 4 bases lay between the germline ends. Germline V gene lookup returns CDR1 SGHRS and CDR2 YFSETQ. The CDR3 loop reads CASSLDSNEQFF. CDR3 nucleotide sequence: TGCGCCAGCAGCTTGGACAGCAATGAGCAGTTCTTC.

The CDR3 spells CASSPGQGVAPLHF. CDR3 in DNA: TGTGCCAGCTCACCCGGACAGGGGGTAGCACCCCTCCACTTT. The V and J genes are TRBV18 and TRBJ1-6, with 10 bases matching TRBD1. There are 14 residues in the CDR3. V trimming: 3 bases; J trimming: 11 bases; junction bases outside the gene matches: 4. Germline assignment: CDR1 KGHSH and CDR2 LQKENI.

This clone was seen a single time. CDR3 amino acids: CASRPGTGAGNTIYF. CDR3 sequence (DNA): TGCGCCAGCAGGCCAGGGACAGGGGCTGGAAACACCATATATTTT. V usage is TRBV5-1 and J usage is TRBJ1-3, with TRBD1 matching over 10 bases. This CDR3 is 15 amino acids long. V gave up 5 bases and J gave up 2 bases; unmatched junction bases: 4. Germline loops: CDR1 SGHRS, CDR2 YFSETQ.

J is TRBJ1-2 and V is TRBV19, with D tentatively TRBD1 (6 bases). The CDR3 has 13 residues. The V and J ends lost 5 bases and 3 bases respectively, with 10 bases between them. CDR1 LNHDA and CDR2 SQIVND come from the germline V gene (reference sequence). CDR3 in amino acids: CASSLQGYYGYTF. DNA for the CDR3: TGTGCCAGTAGTTTGCAGGGGTACTATGGCTACACCTTC. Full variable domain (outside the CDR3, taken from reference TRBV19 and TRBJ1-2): DGGITQSPKYLFRKEGQNVTLSCEQNLNHDAMYWYRQDPGQGLRLIYYSQIVNDFQKGDIAEGYSVSREKKESFPLTVTSAQKNPTAFYLCASSLQGYYGYTFGSGTRLTVV.

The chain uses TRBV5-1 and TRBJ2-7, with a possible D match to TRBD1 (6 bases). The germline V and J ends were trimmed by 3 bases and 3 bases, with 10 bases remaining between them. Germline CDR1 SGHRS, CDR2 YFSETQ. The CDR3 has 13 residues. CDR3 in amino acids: CASSSTDSYEQYF. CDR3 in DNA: TGCGCCAGCAGCTCAACGGACAGCTACGAGCAGTACTTC.

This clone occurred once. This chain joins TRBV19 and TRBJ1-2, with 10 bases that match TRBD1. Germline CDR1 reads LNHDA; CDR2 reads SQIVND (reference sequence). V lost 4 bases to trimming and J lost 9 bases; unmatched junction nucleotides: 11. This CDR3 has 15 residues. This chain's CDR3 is CASSRPGQGRGSYTF. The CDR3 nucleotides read TGTGCCAGTAGTAGACCGGGACAGGGGAGGGGGAGCTACACCTTC.

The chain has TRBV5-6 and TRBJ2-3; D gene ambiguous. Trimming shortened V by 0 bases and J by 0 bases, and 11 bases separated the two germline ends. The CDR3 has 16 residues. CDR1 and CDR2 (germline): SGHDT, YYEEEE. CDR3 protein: CASSLAARLSTDTQYF. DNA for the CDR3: TGTGCCAGCAGCTTGGCGGCCAGGCTTAGCACAGATACGCAGTATTTT.

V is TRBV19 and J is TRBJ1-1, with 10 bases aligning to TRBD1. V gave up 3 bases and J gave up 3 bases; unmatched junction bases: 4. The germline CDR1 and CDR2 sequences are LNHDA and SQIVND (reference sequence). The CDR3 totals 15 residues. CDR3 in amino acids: CASSMTGTGDTEAFF. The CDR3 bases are TGTGCCAGTAGTATGACCGGGACAGGGGACACTGAAGCTTTCTTT.

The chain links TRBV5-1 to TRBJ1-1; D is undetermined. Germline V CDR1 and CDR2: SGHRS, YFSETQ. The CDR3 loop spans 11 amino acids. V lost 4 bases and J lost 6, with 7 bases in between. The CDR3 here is CASSRGAEAFF. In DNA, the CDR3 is TGCGCCAGCAGCCGCGGTGCTGAAGCTTTCTTT.

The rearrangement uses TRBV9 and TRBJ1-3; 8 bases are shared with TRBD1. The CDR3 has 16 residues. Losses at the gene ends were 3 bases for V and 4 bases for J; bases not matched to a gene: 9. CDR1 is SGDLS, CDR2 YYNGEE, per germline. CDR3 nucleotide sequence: TGTGCCAGCAGCGCTGGCCAGGGGGCGAGGGGAAACACCATATATTTT. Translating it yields CASSAGQGARGNTIYF.

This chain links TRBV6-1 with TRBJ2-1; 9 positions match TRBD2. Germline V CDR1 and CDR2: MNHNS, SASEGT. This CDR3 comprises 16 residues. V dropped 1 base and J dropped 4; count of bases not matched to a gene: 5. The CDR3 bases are TGTGCCAGCAGTGAAGAGCGGGGGGCGCTTTACAATGAGCAGTTCTTC. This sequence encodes CASSEERGALYNEQFF.